The present TCR beta chain was sequenced within a study of blood T cell repertoires in COVID-19 (TCRdb year 2020). About the investigation overall: Samples covering the acute and convalescent phases of COVID-19 were provided by collaborators in the United States, Italy and Spain. A freely available public database, intended as a resource for researchers studying the immune response to SARS-CoV-2, is where the repertoires were released. Where available, HLA class I and class II types were obtained from metadata supplied by the sample provider rather than from assay-based typing. The sample metadata nearly always contained a de-identified subject ID, COVID-19 status, age in years and sex. The material from the prospective study consisted of cDNA or gDNA derived from T cells, B-cell-depleted T cells, or PBMCs. Deeply sampled blood TCRbeta repertoires from subjects exposed to, actively infected with, or recovered from COVID-19 were included in the dataset. The samples were drawn from two sources: the first 160 participants of the ongoing ImmuneRACE study, and 1,000 to 1,500 subjects contributed by 6 global collaborators. What the work shows at the level of the full study, not this receptor alone: How much clinical and demographic metadata was included differed by source and by participant, and the metadata was provided uncurated.

In Seattle, one collaborating source enrolled patients while the infection was active and tracked those patients longitudinally over the course of disease. Each collaborating institution followed its own protocols to collect whole blood in K2EDTA tubes. Collaborator samples were shipped for TCRbeta analysis as frozen whole blood, isolated PBMCs, or DNA extracted from either sample type. The CDR3 runs 14 amino acids, cysteine and phenylalanine included. CDR3 DNA only is kept here, 42 bases in frame from base 1. The trim is 1 base for V and 5 bases for J, with a gap of 8 bases between the germline ends. CDR1 MNHNS and CDR2 SASEGT are derived from the germline V gene. TCRbeta CDR3 regions were amplified from genomic DNA using the immunoSEQ Assay, a bias-controlled multiplex PCR. In the original analysis: The number of nucleated cells in each sample was estimated by amplification of reference gene primers within the assay. To quantify the absolute abundance of each unique TCRbeta CDR3 rearrangement, sequence reads were collapsed and filtered. For each sample, productive Simpson clonality was calculated as the square root of Simpson's diversity index over productive rearrangements. TCRdb took over this immuneACCESS table, retaining in-frame rearrangements with V and J assigned. Such tables are incomplete; in checked studies, under half of the missing clones stem from an unresolved V gene, and the remainder is unexplained. D and trimming were read from the DNA, whereas the V and J calls and clone size are those reported in that table. The sample records under 300,000 clones, about nine tenths of which are singletons. The top ten clonotypes cover 0.83% of the sample.

To note about this clone: Its binding antigen is unknown. No per-base quality is available; no much larger clone lies one base away.

Rearrangement joined TRBV6-1 to TRBJ2-2, with the identity of the D gene unclear. Sequenced input: peripheral blood. The origin of this receptor is a man aged 25 to 40 with COVID-19, enrolled during active disease. The encoded CDR3 is CASSEVPVTGELFF. The DNA sequence reads TGTGCCAGCAGTGAAGTCCCCGTGACCGGGGAGCTGTTTTTT.